The 14 T cell receptor beta chains presented below share a single source sample, sequenced in a study of regulatory T cells in long-lasting Graves disease. Building the TCR beta libraries relied on iRepertoire HTBI primers, and CDR3 regions underwent Arm-PCR. MiXCR, run by TCRdb on the multiplex PCR reads, gives a single entry per CDR3 protein. This table holds roughly 610,000 distinct CDR3 sequences, approximately 15% found once. Stated time point: newly diagnosed GD, antithyroid drugs for less than 3 months. Isolated PBMC RNA provided the starting material for the TCR library. In addition, the sample was reused for a study of T cells in Graves' hyperthyroidism and ophthalmopathy.

This specimen was peripheral blood mononuclear cells (PBMCs), taken at new diagnosis, from a patient treated with antithyroid drugs. All receptors derive from a woman aged 25 to 45 with Graves disease.

This clonotype was counted ten times or more. The chain joins TRBV28 to TRBJ1-4; D perhaps matches TRBD1 (5 bases). V was shortened by 5 bases and J by 3 bases, with 7 bases between the two germline ends. This CDR3 comprises 13 residues. The germline gives CDR1 MDHEN, CDR2 SYDVKM. The CDR3 region is CASSGGANEKLFF. The CDR3 DNA is TGTGCCAGCAGTGGGGGTGCTAATGAAAAACTGTTTTTT.

This clonotype occurred a few times. J is TRBJ2-5 and V is TRBV24-1, with 8 positions matching TRBD1. V dropped 0 bases and J dropped 4; count of bases not matched to a gene: 9. The CDR3 extends over 17 amino acids. The V gene's germline CDR1 is KGHDR and CDR2 SFDVKD. The CDR3, as DNA: TGTGCCACCAGTGATTTGGGTCAGGGGGCCGTTCGAGAGACCCAGTACTTC. Translating gives CATSDLGQGAVRETQYF.

The chain joins TRBV7-9 to TRBJ2-7, with D unclear. Germline V CDR1 and CDR2: SEHNR, FQNEAQ (reference sequence). The CDR3 runs 15 residues. V was cut by 8 bases and J by 3 bases, with 20 bases left in between. The CDR3 reads CASSPQKTANYEQYF. DNA for the CDR3: TGTGCCAGCTCCCCACAAAAGACGGCAAACTACGAGCAGTACTTC.

As regards this clonotype: This could be a read error, since a much larger clone is one nucleotide away. The chain carries TRBV29-1 and TRBJ2-3; tentatively, D is TRBD2 (6 bases). V lost 6 bases and J lost 1, with 20 bases in between. Germline V CDR1 and CDR2: SQVTM, ANQGSEA. The CDR3 is 16 residues long. The CDR3 here is CSVGPALAPRTDTQYF. The CDR3 DNA reads TGCAGCGTCGGCCCAGCTCTAGCGCCGCGCACAGATACGCAGTATTTT.

This clonotype was counted at least ten times. The chain couples TRBV2 to TRBJ1-1; D is perhaps TRBD1 (6 bases). Germline V gives CDR1 SNHLY, CDR2 FYNNEI. CDR3 length: 14 residues. Trimming removed 6 bases at V and 3 bases at J, with 14 bases between. CDR3 DNA: TGTGCCAGCAGCGTTGATCAGGGGTACACTGAAGCTTTCTTT. It codes for CASSVDQGYTEAFF.

The chain uses TRBV6-1 and TRBJ2-3, with D unclear. CDR3 length equals 15 residues. Germline CDR1 and CDR2: MNHNS and SASEGT. The V end lost 2 bases, the J end lost 2 bases, and 11 bases lay between the germline ends. CDR3 in amino acids: CASSEYSQHTDTQYF. Written as DNA, the CDR3 is TGTGCCAGCAGTGAATATTCACAGCACACAGATACGCAGTATTTT.

This clonotype showed up many times. This rearrangement joins TRBV12-3 or TRBV12-4 to TRBJ2-1; D call uncertain. This CDR3 comprises 13 residues. V was clipped by 4 bases and J by 6 bases, with 10 bases between them. This chain's CDR3 is CASSSAEFNEQFF. The CDR3 nucleotides are TGTGCCAGCAGTTCCGCGGAATTCAATGAGCAGTTCTTC.

The chain carries TRBV5-6 and TRBJ2-7; a possible D gene is TRBD2 (6 bases). Trimming shortened V by 2 bases and J by 5 bases, and 17 bases separated the two germline ends. Per the germline V gene, CDR1 is SGHDT and CDR2 is YYEEEE. This CDR3 is built from 15 residues. The CDR3 loop reads CASSFALLAVNEQYF. In DNA, the CDR3 is TGTGCCAGCAGCTTTGCGCTACTAGCCGTGAACGAGCAGTACTTC.

Regarding this clonotype: Since a much larger clone is just one base distant, this may be a read error. CDR3 nucleotides: TGTGCCAGCAGCTCCCAGTGGGGATACACTGAAGCTTTCTTT. Residues: CASSSQWGYTEAFF. This chain links TRBV7-3 with TRBJ1-1; D not resolved. Trimming took 4 bases from V and 3 from J, leaving 12 bases between them. The CDR3 is 14 residues long. The germline V gene encodes CDR1 SGHTA and CDR2 FQGTGA.

The chain links TRBV12-5 to TRBJ2-2; D gene unclear. The CDR3 is 13 residues long. Germline CDR1 reads LGHNT; CDR2 reads FRNRAP. CDR3 coding DNA: TGTGTTGAGAAGGGTGGGAACACCGGGGAGCTGTTTTTT. This sequence encodes CVEKGGNTGELFF.

This clonotype has a handful of counts. The chain combines TRBV7-9 with TRBJ2-4, with D unclear. This CDR3 comprises 17 residues. Looked up from germline, CDR1 is SEHNR and CDR2 is FQNEAQ (reference sequence). V lost 5 bases to trimming and J lost 3 bases, with 20 bases between them. CDR3 protein: CASSPLRGPGYKNIQYF. The CDR3 coding sequence is TGTGCCAGCAGCCCGCTCCGAGGACCCGGCTACAAAAACATTCAGTACTTC.

This clonotype was seen repeatedly, ten times or more. The genes are TRBV6-1 and TRBJ2-5; no definite D call. Germline V gene sequence: CDR1 MNHNS, CDR2 SASEGT. The V gene lost 7 bases and the J gene lost 1 base, with 7 bases spanning the gap. This CDR3 is 12 amino acids long. In nucleotides, the CDR3 is TGTGCCAGCACCACCTTCCAAGAGACCCAGTACTTC. As protein: CASTTFQETQYF.

This clonotype has a count of ten or more. The V call is TRBV28, the J call TRBJ1-2, with D unresolved. V lost 6 bases to trimming and J lost 3 bases, with 11 bases between them. Germline V gene lookup returns CDR1 MDHEN and CDR2 SYDVKM. CDR3 length: 13 residues. CDR3 protein: CASSLDKHYGYTF. CDR3 DNA: TGTGCCAGCAGCCTAGACAAGCACTATGGCTACACCTTC.

This clonotype was seen more than once but under ten times. The rearrangement joins TRBV19 to TRBJ2-1; possibly TRBD1 for D (5 bases). Germline V CDR1 and CDR2: LNHDA, SQIVND (reference sequence). CDR3 length equals 14 residues. The V and J ends lost 8 bases and 7 bases respectively, with 18 bases between them. Here the CDR3 DNA reads TGTGCCAGTGCAGTCATGACAGTCAAAAATGAGCAGTTCTTC. The encoded protein is CASAVMTVKNEQFF.